This T cell receptor (beta chain) was sequenced for a study of blood T cell repertoires in COVID-19. Overall study context: Acute-phase and convalescent COVID-19 samples originated in the United States, Italy and Spain. From T cells, B-cell-depleted T cells, or PBMCs came the material, which was cDNA or gDNA.

The CDR3 runs to 16 residues. The V end lost 4 bases, the J end lost 0 bases, and 13 bases lay between the germline ends. Germline lookup yields CDR1 SNHLY and CDR2 FYNNEI. There are a few counts of this clone. How the authors handled the data: The authors estimated nucleated cell counts from reference gene primer amplification. Here immunoSEQ multiplex PCR was the method, and the copy in TCRdb shows in-frame clones only, minus some. D and trimming were read from the DNA, whereas the V and J calls and clone size are those reported in that table. The table records under 300,000 clones, approximately 78% of them present only once.

This clonotype was sampled from a young woman with acute or convalescent COVID-19. V gene TRBV2 combines with J gene TRBJ1-5; the D gene is possibly TRBD1 (5 bases). Source material: peripheral blood. The DNA for the CDR3 is TGTGCCAGCAGTGGGCAGGGCTTGTATAGCAATCAGCCCCAGCATTTT. Its protein product is CASSGQGLYSNQPQHF.